This TCR beta chain was profiled in a study of T cell clones after liver transplantation. Clones were sequenced by immunoSEQ multiplex PCR, and TCRdb holds only the in-frame ones, with some missing. The table includes about 20,000 clones, roughly 74% detected once. The clonotype was recovered from a human patient who received a liver transplant. Some T cells may be graft donor cells. Sequenced material: CD8+ T cells from blood, taken 54 months after liver transplant.

The CDR3 region has the DNA TGTGCCAGTAGTACCCTTCCCGGGACAGAACAGCCCCAGCATTTT. This sequence encodes CASSTLPGTEQPQHF. The chain couples TRBV19 to TRBJ1-5; 7 positions match TRBD1. The CDR3 sequence is 15 residues long. J was trimmed by 7 bases and V by 4 bases; bases with no gene match: 10. Germline lookup yields CDR1 LNHDA and CDR2 SQIVND (reference sequence).